This TCR beta chain appears in the sequencing data of a study of T-cell memory formation after mild COVID-19. Germline CDR1 SGHRS, CDR2 YFSETQ. V lost 4 bases and J 4 bases, leaving 9 bases between the germline ends. The CDR3 extends over 13 amino acids. After 5'RACE with constant-segment primers, TCR alpha and TCR beta cDNA libraries carrying sample barcodes and UMIs were obtained. TCRdb independently ran MiXCR on the 5' RACE reads; one entry per CDR3 protein. The sample includes 200,000 to 300,000 distinct CDR3 sequences, roughly 9.4% of them seen just once. This clonotype appeared a few times. No antigen is known for it. Broader study findings: Clones shrinking between day 15 and 85 showed a balanced CD4/CD8 split, and those that grew later tilted toward CD4+. The study detected some responding clones in pre-infection memory, suggesting cross-reactive memory joined.

The sequencing input was PBMCs or a T cell subset sorted from them (not recorded which). The V call is TRBV5-1, the J call TRBJ2-4; perhaps TRBD1 as D (5 bases). This TCR was sampled from a young man who had mild COVID-19 (a few samples of this study predate the infection). Cell type and time point are not known. The CDR3 reads CASSHDSKNIQYF. In nucleotides, the CDR3 is TGCGCCAGCAGCCATGACAGTAAAAACATTCAGTACTTC.